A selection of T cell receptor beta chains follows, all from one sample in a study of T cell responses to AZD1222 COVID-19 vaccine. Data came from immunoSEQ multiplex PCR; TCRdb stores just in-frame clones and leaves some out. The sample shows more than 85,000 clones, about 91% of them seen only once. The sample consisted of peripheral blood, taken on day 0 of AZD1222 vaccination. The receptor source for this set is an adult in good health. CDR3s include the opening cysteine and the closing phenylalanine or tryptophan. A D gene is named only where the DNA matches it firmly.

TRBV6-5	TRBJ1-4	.	CASSYGVLGEKLFF	TGTGCCAGCAGTTACGGGGTGTTGGGTGAAAAACTGTTTTTT
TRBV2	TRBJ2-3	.	CASSDKWETDTQYF	TGTGCCAGCAGTGATAAGTGGGAGACAGATACGCAGTATTTT
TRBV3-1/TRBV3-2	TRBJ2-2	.	CASTLDPTGELFF	TGTGCCAGCACCCTAGACCCGACCGGGGAGCTGTTTTTT
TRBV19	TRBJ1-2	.	CASLTGIRTF	TGTGCCAGTCTAACAGGGATTAGGACCTTC
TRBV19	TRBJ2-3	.	CASSPIVGYSTDTQYF	TGTGCCAGTAGCCCAATAGTAGGGTATTCCACAGATACGCAGTATTTT
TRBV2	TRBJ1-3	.	CASTEGALSGNTIYF	TGTGCCAGCACCGAAGGGGCATTATCTGGAAACACCATATATTTT
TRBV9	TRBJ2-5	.	CASRGPQGNGQETQYF	TGTGCCAGCAGGGGGCCCCAGGGGAACGGGCAAGAGACCCAGTACTTC
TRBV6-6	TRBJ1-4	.	CASIKNEKLFF	TGTGCCAGCATTAAAAATGAAAAACTGTTTTTT
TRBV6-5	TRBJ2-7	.	CASSYSVPGEQYF	TGTGCCAGCAGTTACTCGGTTCCGGGGGAGCAGTACTTC
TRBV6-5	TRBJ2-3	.	CASNSDGGPLDTQYF	TGTGCCAGCAACTCCGACGGGGGGCCTTTGGATACGCAGTATTTT
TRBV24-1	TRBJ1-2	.	CATSGPEGGYTF	TGTGCCACCAGTGGGCCGGAGGGTGGCTACACCTTC